Listed below are T cell receptor beta chains from one sample, sequenced in a study of T cells expressing NK-cell markers. Each CDR3 protein gets one entry in TCRdb, which reprocessed the 5' RACE reads and gives no DNA. Its table records about 30,000 distinct CDR3 sequences. Input material: blood T cells: a sorted CD56 or NKG2C T cell subset, CD4+ or CD8+ T cells, or bulk PBMC T cells (not recorded which). The receptors shown here come from a woman aged 18 to 75 in good health. CDR3s include the opening cysteine and the closing phenylalanine or tryptophan. Some rows mark clone size as missing; the rest say once, few, many or name a class of expanded clone.

NA	TRBV7-6	TRBJ2-1	CASSAAGGRDNEQFF
NA	TRBV5-1	TRBJ2-1	CASSLAGTLVDEQFF
NA	TRBV7-6	TRBJ2-1	CASSLVASGSSYNEQFF
NA	TRBV12-3/TRBV12-4	TRBJ1-1	CASSFLAGVANTEAFF
NA	TRBV5-5	TRBJ1-2	CASSLRVLGYTF
NA	TRBV2	TRBJ2-6	CASSERGVGAGANVLTF
NA	TRBV3-1	TRBJ2-1	CASSQSSGGPYNEQFF
NA	TRBV5-1	TRBJ2-3	CASSFAEGGTDTQYF
NA	TRBV2	TRBJ2-7	CASEGRVHSYEQYF
medium-sized	TRBV7-7	TRBJ2-7	CASSFGPSYEQYF
NA	TRBV27	TRBJ1-4	CASSFNPPGQTSTNEKLFF
NA	TRBV6-1	TRBJ2-7	CASSEGDRGYEQYF
NA	TRBV7-2	TRBJ2-1	CASSSGTIKLNEQFF
NA	TRBV12-3/TRBV12-4	TRBJ2-5	CASSLDPQETQYF
NA	TRBV27	TRBJ2-2	CASSLTGQGRNTGELFF
NA	TRBV18	TRBJ1-5	CASSREINQPQHF
NA	TRBV27	TRBJ2-2	CASSFRRDGTGELFF
NA	TRBV5-1	TRBJ1-3	CASSPESASGNTIYF
NA	TRBV2	TRBJ2-1	CASGTSPRNEQFF
NA	TRBV27	TRBJ2-1	CASSLSSYNEQFF
NA	TRBV28	TRBJ2-5	CASSLALPAGARETQYF
NA	TRBV9	TRBJ2-2	CASSETGTGVRELFF
NA	TRBV5-1	TRBJ2-1	CASSQDYVPLIYNEQFF
NA	TRBV24-1	TRBJ2-3	CATSDLQGFTDTQYF
NA	TRBV12-3/TRBV12-4	TRBJ2-1	CASSFGLAGAEQFF
NA	TRBV20-1	TRBJ2-7	CSARDRAEYEQYF
NA	TRBV10-3	TRBJ2-7	CAIKKSPGEGSHEQYF
NA	TRBV4-1	TRBJ2-3	CASSQDQAGGGTDTQYF
NA	TRBV24-1	TRBJ2-1	CATSDQVEQFF
NA	TRBV5-6	TRBJ1-2	CASSLETASYGYTF
NA	TRBV5-1	TRBJ2-5	CASSRGPSDRPQETQYF
NA	TRBV7-9	TRBJ2-7	CASSQGHLTSVYEQYF
NA	TRBV6-1	TRBJ2-2	CASSELAGDIANTGELFF
NA	TRBV12-3/TRBV12-4	TRBJ2-1	CASSPPLSEQFF
NA	TRBV7-3	TRBJ2-5	CASSLTGRGGVLETQYF
NA	TRBV9	TRBJ2-2	CASSVSDLAWTGELFF
NA	TRBV5-1	TRBJ1-3	CASSIGQAYSGNTIYF
NA	TRBV4-1	TRBJ2-5	CASSQSGTGAIFQETQYF
NA	TRBV4-1	TRBJ2-7	CASSPGQSYYEQYF